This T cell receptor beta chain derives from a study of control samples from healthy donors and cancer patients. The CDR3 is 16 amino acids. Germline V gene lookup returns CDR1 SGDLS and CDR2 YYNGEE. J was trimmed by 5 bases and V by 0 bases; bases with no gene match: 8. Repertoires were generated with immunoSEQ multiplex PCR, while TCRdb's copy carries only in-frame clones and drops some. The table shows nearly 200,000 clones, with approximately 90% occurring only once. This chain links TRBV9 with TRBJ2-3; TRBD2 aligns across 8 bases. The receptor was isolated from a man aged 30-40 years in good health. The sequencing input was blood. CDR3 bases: TGTGCCAGCAGCGTAGTGAGCGGGGGAGAGGGAGATACGCAGTATTTT. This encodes CASSVVSGGEGDTQYF.